Listed below are T cell receptor beta chains from one sample, sequenced in a study of blood T cell repertoires in COVID-19. Sequencing used immunoSEQ multiplex PCR; TCRdb keeps in-frame clones, though not all of them. This table holds 150,000 to 180,000 clones, roughly 80% found once. Sequencing was done on a sample of peripheral blood. All receptors derive from a man aged 55 to 69 with acute or convalescent COVID-19. The CDR3 runs from the conserved cysteine through the conserved F or W.

>TRBV18
CASSPFTGGGNYEQYF
>TRBV3-1/TRBV3-2
CASSQAGFYEQYF
>TRBV2
CASSPSAEGKAYNEQFF
>TRBV7-8
CASSLGGTSGGNEQFF
>TRBV28
CASSLGQGRNEQFF
>TRBV5-1
CASSLRQGSAEQYF
>TRBV19
CASSISSSGYTF
>TRBV27
CASSASRTGNTEAFF
>TRBV19
CASSRTGFGYTF
>TRBV7-2
CASSLGGRVYEQYF
>TRBV14
CASSQALAGISEQFF
>TRBV5-1
CASSLGGSQRGEKLFF
>TRBV11-2
CASSLNAEGNTIYF
>TRBV25-1
CASSGGFSPLHF
>TRBV5-6
CASSLYSNGYTF
>TRBV18
CASSPRQGADTQYF
>TRBV4-3
CASSQGVGGATDTQYF
>TRBV9
CASSVTGGSEKLFF
>TRBV6-5
CASTPRQGGHGELFF
>TRBV29-1
CSVATGARGYYGYTF
>TRBV11-2
CASSLLGHLNTGELFF
>TRBV7-7
CASSLGTSSGTGELFF
>TRBV5-1
CASSLAGGGNTIYF
>TRBV6-1
CASSAGGAGGTHEQYF
>TRBV25-1
CASSEDRATGNQPQHF
>TRBV11-2
CASSLTGGGEQYF
>TRBV11-2
CASSSSGVLEAQYF
>TRBV5-1
CASSPDGLNSNQPQHF
>TRBV5-5
CASSFGQVNTEAFF
>TRBV6-2/TRBV6-3
CASSFGGLAGTYEQYF
>TRBV7-3
CASSLKGQGTEAFF
>TRBV6-6
CASSYSAGGQETQYF
>TRBV28
CASSYQSGGYNSPLHF
>TRBV11-2
CASSLVSSPKGEQYF
>TRBV10-3
CAISEFATGVFSGNTIYF
>TRBV19
CASRPGTSGIYTQYF
>TRBV10-3
CAISEGDRRRGGNGYTF